The present TCR beta chain was sequenced within a study of CD8 T cells in Susac syndrome. A quantity of about 0.5 to 1 ug RNA underwent reverse transcription using random hexamers. Amplification of the TCR beta CDR3 was carried out by immunoSEQ multiplex PCR, which spanned a total of 54 Vbeta and 13 Jbeta segments. TCRdb reanalysed the immunoSEQ multiplex PCR reads using MiXCR and keeps one entry per CDR3 protein. This table has fewer than 150,000 distinct CDR3 sequences, approximately 95% appearing once. Per the germline V gene, CDR1 is LGHNA and CDR2 is YSLEER. CDR3 size: 13 residues. V trimming: 3 bases; J trimming: 12 bases; junction bases outside the gene matches: 6. Healthy donors were controls matched for age and sex. Negative isolation yielded the CD8+ and CD4+ T cells, while FACS enriched the TEMRA cells.

Sequences were obtained from CD8+ T cells from PBMCs. The chain joins TRBV4-3 to TRBJ2-3; the match to TRBD2 covers 10 bases. This TCR derives from a human donor in good health. As DNA, the CDR3 is TGCGCCAGCAGCCAGGGGACTAGCGACGATCAGTATTTT. Translated, it gives CASSQGTSDDQYF.